Below are 13 T cell receptor beta chains sequenced from a single sample in a study of regulatory T cells in long-lasting Graves disease. Arm-PCR of CDR3 regions and iRepertoire HTBI primers were the basis on which TCR beta libraries were built. TCRdb ran MiXCR on the multiplex PCR reads and lists one entry per CDR3 protein. The sample comprises approximately 440,000 distinct CDR3 sequences, 20% to 25% of which are singletons, and roughly 30% rests with the top ten. The time point is: persistent/refractory GD, antithyroid drugs over 5 years with positive TRAb. Generation of the TCR library employed RNA extracted from PBMCs. Sample: peripheral blood mononuclear cells (PBMCs), taken when the disease was refractory, from a patient treated with antithyroid drugs. These receptors all stem from a female donor with Graves disease.

The chain has TRBV19 and TRBJ2-1; D is undetermined. V was pared by 9 bases and J by 10 bases, with 13 bases between. Germline assignment: CDR1 LNHDA and CDR2 SQIVND (reference sequence). The CDR3 length is 11 residues. The CDR3 DNA follows: TGTGCCAGCACCAACCAAAAGGAGCAGTTCTTC. Translating it yields CASTNQKEQFF.

The V gene is TRBV3-1, the J gene TRBJ2-7; tentative D call: TRBD2 (5 bases). This CDR3 contains 16 residues. V lost 0 bases and J lost 5, with 17 bases in between. Germline V gene lookup returns CDR1 LGHDT and CDR2 YNNKEL (reference sequence). The CDR3 DNA is TGTGCCAGCAGCCAAGATCTCGCGGGCCCCGACGACGAGCAGTACTTC. Its protein product is CASSQDLAGPDDEQYF.

V is TRBV20-1 and J is TRBJ2-7; D might be TRBD2 (5 bases). The CDR3 loop spans 14 amino acids. Germline V CDR1 and CDR2: DFQATT, SNEGSKA (reference sequence). This CDR3 is CSTRAERTPYEQYF. Here the CDR3 DNA reads TGCAGCACCAGAGCGGAGCGAACCCCCTACGAGCAGTACTTC.

The chain employs TRBV25-1 and TRBJ2-5; weak D call: TRBD1 (6 bases). V dropped 8 bases and J dropped 5 bases, with 18 bases sitting between them. From germline, CDR1 is MGHDK and CDR2 SYGVNS. The CDR3 covers 14 residues. CDR3 nucleotide sequence: TGTGCCAGCTCCCCCTTCAGGGGTGGGGAGACCCAGTACTTC. Translated, it gives CASSPFRGGETQYF.

This clonotype was counted only a few times. The chain couples TRBV29-1 to TRBJ1-2; D is perhaps TRBD1 (5 bases). CDR3 length: 16 residues. Germline CDR1 SQVTM, CDR2 ANQGSEA. V was shortened by 4 bases and J by 4 bases, with 22 bases between the two germline ends. CDR3 in DNA: TGCAGCGTTGCTACAACCGGGACCCAGAGCCTCTATGGCTACACCTTC. Translated: CSVATTGTQSLYGYTF.

This chain links TRBV19 with TRBJ1-2, with TRBD1 matching over 9 bases. V lost 3 bases and J lost 5; bases outside the gene matches: 7. The CDR3 loop spans 15 amino acids. Per the germline V gene, CDR1 is LNHDA and CDR2 is SQIVND (reference sequence). CDR3 in amino acids: CASSINRQGVYGYTF. CDR3 DNA: TGTGCCAGTAGTATCAACCGACAGGGGGTATATGGCTACACCTTC.

This clonotype was detected a few times. The chain links TRBV20-1 to TRBJ1-1; no firm D call. V lost 2 bases and J 3 bases, leaving 16 bases between the germline ends. Per the germline V gene, CDR1 is DFQATT and CDR2 is SNEGSKA (reference sequence). CDR3 length: 15 residues. In nucleotides, the CDR3 is TGCAGTGCTAGAAGGTTTCGGGAGGGAGACACTGAAGCTTTCTTT. Translation gives CSARRFREGDTEAFF.

V and J are TRBV5-5 and TRBJ1-2; D not resolved. CDR3 size: 13 residues. Trimming took off 4 bases at V and 1 base at J, with 8 bases between the two ends. Germline CDR1 SGHKS, CDR2 YYEKEE (reference sequence). DNA of the CDR3: TGTGCCAGCAGCCCCATACTTAACTATGGCTACACCTTC. Its translation: CASSPILNYGYTF. Using reference TRBV5-5 and TRBJ1-2 for the parts outside the CDR3, the full variable domain is DAGVTQSPTHLIKTRGQQVTLRCSPISGHKSVSWYQQVLGQGPQFIFQYYEKEERGRGNFPDRFSARQFPNYSSELNVNALLLGDSALYLCASSPILNYGYTFGSGTRLTVV.

This clonotype was counted at least ten times. This chain links TRBV7-2 with TRBJ2-6, with TRBD1 matching 7 bases. J gave up 0 bases and V 6 bases, and 2 bases lay outside the gene matches. Germline CDR1 and CDR2: SGHTA and FQGNSA. CDR3 length: 15 amino acids. The CDR3 DNA sequence: TGTGCCAGCAGTCGGGACAGCTCTGGGGCCAACGTCCTGACTTTC. It yields the protein CASSRDSSGANVLTF.

This clonotype was counted many times. The rearrangement links TRBV5-7 to TRBJ1-1; the D is unclear. TRBV5-7 carries the ORF label, with uncertain function. Trimming shortened V by 0 bases and J by 0 bases, and 18 bases separated the two germline ends. This CDR3 is 18 amino acids long. CDR3 bases: TGTGCCAGCAGCTTGGTGCGTGTAGTCCGTCCCATGAACACTGAAGCTTTCTTT. This encodes CASSLVRVVRPMNTEAFF.

This clonotype was counted many times. The J gene is TRBJ1-1, the V gene TRBV7-9; perhaps TRBD1 as D (6 bases). The CDR3 sequence is 16 residues long. Trimming shortened V by 4 bases and J by 0 bases, and 15 bases separated the two germline ends. The germline gives CDR1 SEHNR, CDR2 FQNEAQ (reference sequence). DNA for the CDR3: TGTGCCAGCAGCTCACCCCTTGGACAGCTGAACACTGAAGCTTTCTTT. Amino acids: CASSSPLGQLNTEAFF.

The sample holds many counts of this clonotype. The chain links TRBV11-1 to TRBJ1-1, with 9 bases identical to TRBD1. Germline V lookup: CDR1 SGHAT, CDR2 FQDESV (reference sequence). The V segment lost 1 base and the J segment 4 bases; nucleotides outside the gene matches: 10. The CDR3 runs to 17 residues. The CDR3 region is CASSLGLLGTGPTEAFF. CDR3 sequence (DNA): TGTGCCAGCAGCTTAGGTCTCCTGGGGACAGGGCCCACTGAAGCTTTCTTT. The full variable domain, rest sourced from reference TRBV11-1 and TRBJ1-1, is EAEVAQSPRYKITEKSQAVAFWCDPISGHATLYWYRQILGQGPELLVQFQDESVVDDSQLPKDRFSAERLKGVDSTLKIQPAELGDSAMYLCASSLGLLGTGPTEAFFGQGTRLTVV.

This clonotype was seen a few times. This chain uses TRBV15 with TRBJ2-5; either TRBD1 or TRBD2 may supply D (5 bases each). The germline CDR1 and CDR2 sequences are LNHNV and YYDKDF (reference sequence). V gave up 4 bases and J gave up 4 bases, with 22 bases separating them. This CDR3 has 17 amino acids. The CDR3 reads CATSNPLGPKAPETQYF. CDR3 nucleotide sequence: TGTGCCACCAGCAACCCCTTGGGACCTAAGGCCCCAGAGACCCAGTACTTC.